The rows below give T cell receptor beta chains drawn from one sample of a study of cytotoxic CD8 clonotypes in ibrutinib-treated CLL. Libraries were prepared by immunoSEQ multiplex PCR; TCRdb keeps only in-frame clonotypes and omits some of them. The sample shows around 53,000 clones, approximately 50% of them seen only once. Material: PBMCs, obtained at disease progression, from a patient treated with ibrutinib. The receptors shown here come from a human donor with chronic lymphocytic leukemia. Each CDR3 is given with its conserved first and last residue. The order of the fields is CDR3 protein, CDR3 DNA, J gene, CDR3 length, D gene, V gene, clone size. The D gene is left open where the match is weak. Clone size is shown for a subset of rows, as once, few, many or a class of expanded clone.

CASSLGPRTYEQYF	TGTGCCAGCTCACTCGGACCGAGAACCTACGAGCAGTACTTC	TRBJ2-7	14	NA	TRBV18	many
CASREAGNEKLFF	TGCGCCAGCCGAGAGGCAGGAAATGAAAAACTGTTTTTT	TRBJ1-4	13	NA	TRBV5-1	NA
CASSFPGQGADEQYF	TGTGCCAGCAGTTTTCCGGGACAGGGGGCAGACGAGCAGTACTTC	TRBJ2-7	15	TRBD1	TRBV28	NA
CASAQLGSQETQYF	TGTGCCAGCGCACAACTTGGTAGCCAAGAGACCCAGTACTTC	TRBJ2-5	14	NA	TRBV6-1	NA
CATSRDLTPLFYNEQFF	TGTGCCACCAGCAGAGATCTGACCCCGCTATTCTACAATGAGCAGTTCTTC	TRBJ2-1	17	NA	TRBV15	NA
CASGSAGSFISYGYTF	TGTGCCAGCGGCTCGGCAGGGTCATTCATTAGCTATGGCTACACCTTC	TRBJ1-2	16	NA	TRBV9	once
CASSQEPLGTTEAFF	TGTGCCAGCAGCCAAGAACCTTTGGGGACCACTGAAGCTTTCTTT	TRBJ1-1	15	NA	TRBV14	NA
CASSQDLGQGETQYF	TGCGCCAGCAGCCAAGACTTGGGGCAGGGGGAGACCCAGTACTTC	TRBJ2-5	15	NA	TRBV4-1	once
CASSPSSGLSYEQYF	TGTGCCAGCAGTCCATCTAGCGGTTTGTCCTACGAGCAGTACTTC	TRBJ2-7	15	TRBD2	TRBV28	few
CASSLSFSMKYSGTVTDTQYF	TGTGCCAGCAGTTTATCGTTTTCGATGAAATATAGCGGGACGGTTACAGATACGCAGTATTTT	TRBJ2-3	21	TRBD2	TRBV28	NA
CASSPKVGARNEQFF	TGTGCCAGCAGCCCAAAAGTGGGGGCTAGGAATGAGCAGTTCTTC	TRBJ2-1	15	NA	TRBV7-3	NA
CASSPNSGELFF	TGTGCTAGCAGCCCCAACTCGGGGGAGCTGTTTTTT	TRBJ2-2	12	NA	TRBV7-7	many
CASSQEFGASSQQPQHF	TGCGCCAGCAGCCAAGAATTCGGCGCGAGCAGCCAACAACCCCAGCATTTT	TRBJ1-5	17	NA	TRBV4-1	NA
CASSLRGEGNQPQHF	TGCGCCAGCAGCTTGCGCGGGGAAGGCAATCAGCCCCAGCATTTT	TRBJ1-5	15	NA	TRBV5-1	few
CASSLGQILFWDTQYF	TGTGCCAGCAGCTTAGGACAGATCCTCTTTTGGGATACGCAGTATTTT	TRBJ2-3	16	NA	TRBV11-1	NA
CSVGSGETQYF	TGCAGTGTAGGGAGTGGGGAGACCCAGTACTTC	TRBJ2-5	11	NA	TRBV20-1	NA
CASSPAPGQGTDTQYF	TGTGCCAGTAGTCCTGCCCCGGGACAGGGGACAGATACGCAGTATTTT	TRBJ2-3	16	TRBD1	TRBV19	NA
CAIRRYDTEAFF	TGTGCCATCAGGCGGTACGACACTGAAGCTTTCTTT	TRBJ1-1	12	NA	TRBV10-3	few
CASSGTSGSGEQFF	TGTGCCAGCTCTGGGACTAGCGGGTCCGGTGAGCAGTTCTTC	TRBJ2-1	14	TRBD2	TRBV5-4	NA
CAISESIRGGLNYGYTF	TGTGCCATCAGTGAGTCGATTCGGGGAGGGTTGAACTATGGCTACACCTTC	TRBJ1-2	17	NA	TRBV10-3	NA
CASRKPDGYNEQFF	TGTGCCAGCAGGAAACCTGACGGCTACAATGAGCAGTTCTTC	TRBJ2-1	14	NA	TRBV28	few
CASSFLGTENYGYTF	TGTGCCAGCAGTTTTCTAGGGACGGAGAACTATGGCTACACCTTC	TRBJ1-2	15	NA	TRBV6-5	few
CASSDPGKGGSPLHF	TGTGCCAGCAGTGATCCTGGGAAGGGTGGTTCACCCCTCCACTTT	TRBJ1-6	15	NA	TRBV25-1	few
CATGTGDYNQPQHF	TGTGCCACCGGGACAGGGGATTACAATCAGCCCCAGCATTTT	TRBJ1-5	14	TRBD1	TRBV10-3	NA
CASSALAGGSDTQYF	TGTGCCAGCAGTGCGCTAGCGGGCGGGTCAGATACGCAGTATTTT	TRBJ2-3	15	TRBD2	TRBV6-6	few
CAWTRGGSSYEQYF	TGTGCCTGGACCCGAGGGGGATCCAGCTACGAGCAGTACTTC	TRBJ2-7	14	NA	TRBV30	few
CASSFLMGEGLFAFF	TGTGCCAGCAGCTTCCTAATGGGGGAGGGTTTGTTCGCTTTCTTT	TRBJ1-1	15	NA	TRBV7-9	many
CATSTTGRGDQPQHF	TGTGCCACCAGCACTACAGGAAGAGGGGACCAGCCCCAGCATTTT	TRBJ1-5	15	NA	TRBV15	NA
CASKAVVKNIQYF	TGTGCCAGCAAAGCGGTCGTCAAAAACATTCAGTACTTC	TRBJ2-4	13	NA	TRBV6-5	NA
CASSMGPSQGMNTEAFF	TGTGCCAGTAGTATGGGGCCGTCACAGGGGATGAACACTGAAGCTTTCTTT	TRBJ1-1	17	TRBD1	TRBV19	NA
CASSFPRLAHDTQYF	TGTGCCAGCAGCTTTCCCAGACTAGCCCACGATACGCAGTATTTT	TRBJ2-3	15	TRBD2	TRBV5-6	NA
CASKDRAETGELFF	TGCGCCAGCAAAGACAGGGCGGAGACCGGGGAGCTGTTTTTT	TRBJ2-2	14	TRBD1	TRBV5-1	few
CASSLIFPRGGTSSYEQYF	TGTGCCAGCAGCCTTATTTTTCCCAGGGGGGGGACTAGCTCCTACGAGCAGTACTTC	TRBJ2-7	19	NA	TRBV28	NA
CASSVDSGSPSYEQYF	TGTGCCAGCAGCGTAGACAGCGGGAGCCCATCCTACGAGCAGTACTTC	TRBJ2-7	16	TRBD2	TRBV9	few
CASIGQVGYEQYF	TGTGCCAGCATAGGTCAGGTGGGCTACGAGCAGTACTTC	TRBJ2-7	13	NA	TRBV6-5	NA
CASSETYGYTF	TGTGCCAGCAGTGAGACCTATGGCTACACCTTC	TRBJ1-2	11	NA	TRBV2	few
CASSPLGEAYEQYF	TGTGCCAGCAGCCCATTGGGAGAAGCCTACGAGCAGTACTTC	TRBJ2-7	14	NA	TRBV27	NA
CASSLTGGEQYF	TGCGCCAGCAGCCTGACAGGGGGCGAGCAGTACTTC	TRBJ2-7	12	TRBD1	TRBV5-1	many
CASSLAGGSSSYEQYF	TGCGCCAGCAGCTTGGCCGGGGGGTCTTCCTCCTACGAGCAGTACTTC	TRBJ2-7	16	TRBD2	TRBV5-1	NA
CASSFPGSPYEQYF	TGTGCCAGCAGCTTCCCGGGCTCCCCCTACGAGCAGTACTTC	TRBJ2-7	14	NA	TRBV11-3	few
CASSPLFGLAGGPQETQYF	TGTGCCAGCAGCCCACTATTCGGGCTGGCGGGGGGACCACAAGAGACCCAGTACTTC	TRBJ2-5	19	TRBD2	TRBV4-2	few
CASSSGLVIAGELFF	TGTGCCAGCAGCTCGGGACTAGTGATCGCCGGGGAGCTGTTTTTT	TRBJ2-2	15	TRBD2	TRBV7-2	NA
CASGRTEAFF	TGTGCCAGCGGTCGGACTGAAGCTTTCTTT	TRBJ1-1	10	NA	TRBV6-1	few
CASSQEGGRGFMNTEAFF	TGCGCCAGCAGCCAAGAGGGGGGCAGGGGATTTATGAACACTGAAGCTTTCTTT	TRBJ1-1	18	NA	TRBV4-1	NA
CASSLDRTSSGNTIYF	TGTGCCAGCAGCTTAGACAGGACTAGCTCTGGAAACACCATATATTTT	TRBJ1-3	16	NA	TRBV7-2	once